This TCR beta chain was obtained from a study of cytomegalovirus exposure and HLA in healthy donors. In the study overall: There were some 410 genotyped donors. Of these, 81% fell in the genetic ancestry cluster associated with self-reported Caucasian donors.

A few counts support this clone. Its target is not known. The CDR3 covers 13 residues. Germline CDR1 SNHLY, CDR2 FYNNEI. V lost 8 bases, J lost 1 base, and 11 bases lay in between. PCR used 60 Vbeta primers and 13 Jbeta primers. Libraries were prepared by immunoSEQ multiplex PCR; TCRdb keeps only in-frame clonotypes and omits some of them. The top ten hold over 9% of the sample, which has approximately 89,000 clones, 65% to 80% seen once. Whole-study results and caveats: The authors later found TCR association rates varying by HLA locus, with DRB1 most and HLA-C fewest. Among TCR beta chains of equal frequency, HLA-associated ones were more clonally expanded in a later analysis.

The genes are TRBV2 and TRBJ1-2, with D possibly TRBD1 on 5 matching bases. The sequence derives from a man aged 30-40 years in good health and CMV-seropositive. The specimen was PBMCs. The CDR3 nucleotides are TGTGCCAGCGGGGGGAGCTATAACTATGGCTACACCTTC. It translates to CASGGSYNYGYTF.